These 25 T cell receptor beta chains share one sample of origin, sequenced in a study of regulatory T cells in long-lasting Graves disease. Time point here: newly diagnosed GD, antithyroid drugs for less than 3 months. Making the TCR library involved RNA that had been extracted from PBMCs. HTBI primers from iRepertoire and Arm-PCR of CDR3 regions yielded the TCR beta libraries. TCRdb re-analysed the multiplex PCR reads in MiXCR, keeping a single row per CDR3 protein. The profile shows about 450,000 distinct CDR3 sequences, 15% to 20% of them singletons. This same sample was also part of a study on T cells in Graves' hyperthyroidism and ophthalmopathy.

The sample in question was peripheral blood mononuclear cells (PBMCs), obtained at new diagnosis, from a patient treated with antithyroid drugs. Every receptor here comes from a young woman with Graves disease.

This clonotype was found many times. The chain is built from TRBV30 and TRBJ2-2; D is possibly TRBD1 (5 bases). Trimming shortened V by 3 bases and J by 6 bases, and 11 bases separated the two germline ends. Germline loops: CDR1 GTSNPN, CDR2 SVGIG (reference sequence). The CDR3 is 13 amino acids. Here the CDR3 DNA reads TGTGCCTGGAGGCGGCAGGGCGCCGGGGAGCTGTTTTTT. Its translation: CAWRRQGAGELFF.

V gene TRBV12-3 or TRBV12-4 combines with J gene TRBJ2-7; 14 nucleotides align to TRBD2. The length of the CDR3 is 16 residues. The V and J ends lost 6 bases and 3 bases, in that order; junction bases with no gene match: 7. The CDR3 region is CASRKLTSGRGYEQYF. The CDR3 region has the DNA TGTGCCAGCAGAAAGCTGACTAGCGGGAGGGGCTACGAGCAGTACTTC.

This clonotype was recorded many times. The J gene is TRBJ2-2, the V gene TRBV11-2; no definite D call. Trimming pared 4 bases from V and 0 bases from J, leaving 9 bases between. The CDR3 loop spans 15 amino acids. The germline gives CDR1 SGHAT, CDR2 FQNNGV. For the CDR3, the DNA is TGTGCCAGCAGCTACGGGCCCACGAACACCGGGGAGCTGTTTTTT. Residues: CASSYGPTNTGELFF.

This clonotype showed up just a few times. The chain is built from TRBV4-2 and TRBJ2-1, with 9 bases that match TRBD1. Germline loops: CDR1 LGHNA, CDR2 YNFKEQ. Losses at the gene ends were 4 bases for V and 6 bases for J; bases not matched to a gene: 13. This CDR3 region has 17 residues. The DNA of the CDR3 is TGTGCCAGCAGCCCACAGGGGGCTAGCCTCATAGGCAATGAGCAGTTCTTC. This gives the protein CASSPQGASLIGNEQFF.

This clonotype has a count of ten or more. The V gene is TRBV30, the J gene TRBJ2-3, with 7 nucleotides matching TRBD2. J was trimmed by 2 bases and V by 4 bases; bases with no gene match: 9. CDR1 is GTSNPN, CDR2 SVGIG, per germline (reference sequence). The CDR3 is 15 residues long. This CDR3 is CAWTILGTNTDTQYF. CDR3 coding DNA: TGTGCCTGGACTATCCTAGGGACTAACACAGATACGCAGTATTTT. The whole variable domain, filled in from reference TRBV30 and TRBJ2-3, reads SQTIHQWPATLVQPVGSPLSLECTVEGTSNPNLYWYRQAAGRGLQLLFYSVGIGQISSEVPQNLSASRPQDRQFILSSKKLLLSDSGFYLCAWTILGTNTDTQYFGPGTRLTVL.

This clonotype was counted many times. This chain connects TRBV18 to TRBJ2-5, with a tentative D call TRBD1 (6 bases). The CDR3 sequence is 15 residues long. Germline V lookup: CDR1 KGHSH, CDR2 LQKENI. Trimming pared 3 bases from V and 7 bases from J, leaving 18 bases between. CDR3 DNA sequence: TGTGCCAGCTCACCCCCAACCGGACAGAAAGGGACCCAGTACTTC. Translation: CASSPPTGQKGTQYF.

This clonotype was counted ten times or more. This rearrangement joins TRBV27 to TRBJ2-2; the D gene is possibly TRBD2 (6 bases). CDR1 and CDR2 (germline): MNHEY, SMNVEV (reference sequence). Between the trimmed V and J ends, which lost 6 bases and 7 bases, there was a span of 15 bases. The CDR3 covers 14 residues. CDR3 sequence (DNA): TGTGCCAGCAGCCACGGGGGTGGTGGCGGGGAGCTGTTTTTT. Protein sequence: CASSHGGGGGELFF.

This rearrangement joins TRBV7-2 to TRBJ1-1; no clear D. The length of the CDR3 is 12 residues. V lost 6 bases, J lost 4 bases, and 9 bases lay in between. Germline V gene data show CDR1 as SGHTA and CDR2 as FQGNSA. The CDR3 bases are TGTGCCAGCAGTTGGTGGGGCACTGAAGCTTTCTTT. Translated: CASSWWGTEAFF.

This clonotype was detected ten times or more. V usage is TRBV3-1 and J usage is TRBJ1-1, with TRBD1 as a possible D gene (5 bases). Germline loops: CDR1 LGHDT, CDR2 YNNKEL (reference sequence). The CDR3 is 12 residues long. Between the trimmed V and J ends, which lost 5 bases and 4 bases, there was a span of 8 bases. The CDR3 DNA reads as TGTGCCAGCAGCGGGGGTCTCACTGAAGCTTTCTTT. This gives the protein CASSGGLTEAFF.

This clonotype was seen a handful of times. The gene calls are TRBV6-2 or TRBV6-3 and TRBJ2-1, with TRBD2 matching 9 bases. Looked up from germline, CDR1 is MNHEY and CDR2 is SVGEGT. With V trimmed by 4 bases and J by 8 bases, 18 bases remained unmatched. The CDR3 covers 18 residues. The CDR3 here is CASSSLLSGRVRLDEQFF. DNA for the CDR3: TGTGCCAGCAGTTCCCTCCTTAGCGGGAGAGTGAGGTTGGATGAGCAGTTCTTC.

The chain carries TRBV19 and TRBJ2-3; no definite D call. There are 10 residues in the CDR3. Germline V gene data show CDR1 as LNHDA and CDR2 as SQIVND (reference sequence). The V end was cut by 5 bases, the J end by 6 bases, with 3 bases between. This CDR3 reads CASSRDTQYF. In nucleotides, the CDR3 is TGTGCCAGTAGTCGGGATACGCAGTATTTT.

V is TRBV10-3 and J is TRBJ2-4; 8 bases are shared with TRBD2. The germline V gene has CDR1 ENHRY and CDR2 SYGVKD. Germline trimming cut 3 bases from V and 3 bases from J; bases unmatched to any gene: 1. CDR3 length: 14 residues. In nucleotides, the CDR3 is TGTGCCATCAGTGAAGGGACTAGCAAAAACATTCAGTACTTC. Protein product: CAISEGTSKNIQYF.

The sample holds many counts of this clonotype. V gene TRBV30 combines with J gene TRBJ2-1; 7 nucleotides agree with TRBD1. Trimming cost V 0 bases and J 4 bases; bases outside gene matches: 6. CDR1 is GTSNPN, CDR2 SVGIG, per germline (reference sequence). CDR3 length: 15 residues. CDR3 amino acids: CAWSVSTGVYNEQFF. DNA for the CDR3: TGTGCCTGGAGTGTCTCTACAGGGGTTTACAATGAGCAGTTCTTC.

This clonotype was counted many times. This chain links TRBV6-5 with TRBJ1-4; 8 bases are shared with TRBD1. The V gene's germline CDR1 is MNHEY and CDR2 SVGAGI. The CDR3 runs 15 residues. The V segment lost 3 bases and the J segment 13 bases; nucleotides outside the gene matches: 13. The CDR3 region has the DNA TGTGCCAGCAGTTATAGGTTCGGGACAGGTACCAGACTGTTTTTT. The encoded protein is CASSYRFGTGTRLFF.

This clonotype was detected only a few times. CDR3 amino acids: CASSSGLGGNEQFF. CDR3 coding DNA: TGTGCCAGCAGTTCGGGACTAGGAGGCAATGAGCAGTTCTTC. The rearrangement joins TRBV12-3 or TRBV12-4 to TRBJ2-3, with 8 bases fitting TRBD2. The DNA matches TRBJ2-1 better at its end, which makes the J call doubtful. The CDR3 sequence is 14 residues long.

The rearrangement uses TRBV7-3 and TRBJ2-3; 7 bases align to TRBD1. CDR1 and CDR2 from the germline V gene are SGHTA and FQGTGA. With V trimmed by 1 base and J by 4 bases, 2 bases remained unmatched. This CDR3 is 14 amino acids long. The CDR3 DNA is TGTGCCAGCAGCTTAAACAGGGGAGCAGATACGCAGTATTTT. Translating it yields CASSLNRGADTQYF.

This clonotype was recorded many times. The chain links TRBV27 to TRBJ2-7; D not certain. The V end lost 3 bases, the J end lost 4 bases, and 19 bases lay between the germline ends. The CDR3 has 16 residues. Germline-derived CDR1 and CDR2 are MNHEY and SMNVEV (reference sequence). In DNA, the CDR3 is TGTGCCAGCAGTTTTGGCCCGGGTAATACGGCTTACGAGCAGTACTTC. Amino acids: CASSFGPGNTAYEQYF.

This clonotype turned up a few times. V gene TRBV5-4 combines with J gene TRBJ2-7; 11 bases map to TRBD2. Unmatched junction bases numbered 11, after V lost 3 bases and J lost 12 bases. Germline values: CDR1 SGHNT, CDR2 YYREEE (reference sequence). There are 14 residues in the CDR3. The CDR3 reads CASSSGLADTNRYF. CDR3 coding DNA: TGTGCCAGCAGCTCGGGACTAGCGGACACGAACCGGTACTTC.

This clonotype came up many times. The gene calls are TRBV2 and TRBJ1-2, with D hard to call. This CDR3 comprises 14 residues. Germline V CDR1 and CDR2: SNHLY, FYNNEI. With 1 base removed from V and 6 bases from J, the gap between germline ends came to 12 bases. The CDR3 here is CASSEVEGSNGYTF. For the CDR3, the DNA is TGTGCCAGCAGTGAAGTTGAAGGGAGTAATGGCTACACCTTC.

As regards this clonotype: A far larger clone is a single base away, which makes a read error likely. V is TRBV3-1 and J is TRBJ2-2; D is unclear. In germline, CDR1 is LGHDT, CDR2 YNNKEL (reference sequence). The CDR3 sequence is 12 residues long. DNA of the CDR3: TGTGCCAGCAGCCCGAACACCCGGGAGCTGTTTTTT. This translates into CASSPNTRELFF. Variable domain in full (rest from reference TRBV3-1 and TRBJ2-2): DTAVSQTPKYLVTQMGNDKSIKCEQNLGHDTMYWYKQDSKKFLKIMFSYNNKELIINETVPNRFSPKSPDKAHLNLHINSLELGDSAVYFCASSPNTRELFFGEGSRLTVL.

Notes on this clonotype: With a far larger clone one base away, a read error is the likely cause. V and J are TRBV28 and TRBJ2-1, with 14 positions matching TRBD2. The trim removed 1 base at V and 10 bases at J, leaving 12 bases unmatched. This CDR3 is built from 18 residues. The germline V gene has CDR1 MDHEN and CDR2 SYDVKM. The CDR3 is CASSLSTSGRVISYEQFF. The DNA for the CDR3 is TGTGCCAGCAGTTTATCGACTAGCGGGAGGGTAATCTCCTACGAGCAGTTCTTC.

A remark on this clonotype: Being one base from a much bigger clone, this may be a read error. V and J are TRBV7-9 and TRBJ2-1; D is possibly TRBD2 (5 bases). CDR1 SEHNR and CDR2 FQNEAQ come from the germline V gene (reference sequence). This CDR3 has 13 residues. The V end was cut by 1 base, the J end by 15 bases, with 16 bases between. The CDR3 DNA follows: TGTGCCAGCAGCTTAGACGACGCGGGTAGACCGTTCTTC. Protein product: CASSLDDAGRPFF.

Many counts were recorded for this clonotype. As DNA, the CDR3 is TGTGCCACCAGCAACCCCTACAAGACAGCGATCGACAGGTACAATGAGCAGTTCTTC. Amino acid sequence: CATSNPYKTAIDRYNEQFF. The genes are TRBV15 and TRBJ2-1; perhaps TRBD1 as D (6 bases). The ends were cut back, 4 bases at V and 4 bases at J, with 26 bases in the middle. CDR1 and CDR2 (germline): LNHNV, YYDKDF (reference sequence). This CDR3 comprises 19 residues.

The chain has TRBV27 and TRBJ2-1; 7 bases map to TRBD2. The germline V gene has CDR1 MNHEY and CDR2 SMNVEV (reference sequence). The CDR3 is 14 residues long. The ends lost 8 bases at V and 4 bases at J; junction bases unmatched: 8. In DNA, the CDR3 is TGTGCCAGCCGGGGGGTGCGGGCTTACAATGAGCAGTTCTTC. Its protein is CASRGVRAYNEQFF.

This clonotype was observed at least ten times. The rearrangement links TRBV7-3 to TRBJ2-1, with 11 bases lining up with TRBD2. Unmatched junction bases numbered 11, after V lost 5 bases and J lost 8 bases. CDR3 length: 16 residues. The germline gives CDR1 SGHTA, CDR2 FQGTGA. The CDR3 DNA reads as TGTGCCAGCAGCCCATCCTCGACTAGCGGGAACGATGAGCAGTTCTTC. This sequence encodes CASSPSSTSGNDEQFF.